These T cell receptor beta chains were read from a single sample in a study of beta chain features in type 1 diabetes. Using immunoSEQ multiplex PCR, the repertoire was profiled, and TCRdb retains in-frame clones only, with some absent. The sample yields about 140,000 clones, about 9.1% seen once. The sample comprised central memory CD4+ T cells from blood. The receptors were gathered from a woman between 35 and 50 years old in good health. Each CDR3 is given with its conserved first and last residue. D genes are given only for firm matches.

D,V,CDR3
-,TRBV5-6,CASSSQLRENIQYF
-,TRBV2,CASATAGVADTQYF
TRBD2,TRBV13,CASSPVFARGGGLNEQFF
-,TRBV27,CASSLRNSRAGYTF
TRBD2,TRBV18,CASSPAGVPETQYF
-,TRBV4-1,CASSGARGTGNTIYF
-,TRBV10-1,CASSEGRVDGYTF
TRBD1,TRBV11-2,CASSLGGTGFYEQYF
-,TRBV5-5,CASSPAGGDNSPLHF
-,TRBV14,CASSQVSRTEAFF
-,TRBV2,CASSGKRLYGGYTF
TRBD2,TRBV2,CASRGTAGGGELFF
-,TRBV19,CASNLQMRGELFF
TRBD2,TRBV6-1,CASSREGLPYNEQFF
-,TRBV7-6,CASSERVPQETQYF
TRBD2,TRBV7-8,CASSSGRFSSYNEQFF
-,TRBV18,CASSPLTGNTGELFF